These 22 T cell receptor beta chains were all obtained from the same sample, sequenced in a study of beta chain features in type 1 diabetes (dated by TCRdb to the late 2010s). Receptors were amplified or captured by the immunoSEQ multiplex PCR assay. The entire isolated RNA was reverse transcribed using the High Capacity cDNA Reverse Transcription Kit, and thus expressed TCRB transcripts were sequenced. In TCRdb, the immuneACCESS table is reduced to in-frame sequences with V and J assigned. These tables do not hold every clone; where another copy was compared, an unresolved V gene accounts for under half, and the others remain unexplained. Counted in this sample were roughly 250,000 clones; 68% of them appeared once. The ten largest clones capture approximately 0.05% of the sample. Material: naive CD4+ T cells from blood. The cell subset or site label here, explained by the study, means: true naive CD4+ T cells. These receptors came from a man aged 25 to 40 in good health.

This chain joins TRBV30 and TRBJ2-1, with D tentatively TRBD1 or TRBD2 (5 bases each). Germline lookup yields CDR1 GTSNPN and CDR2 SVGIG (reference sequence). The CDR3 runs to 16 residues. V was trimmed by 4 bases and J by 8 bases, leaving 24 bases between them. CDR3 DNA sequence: TGTGCCTGGACCGCCGGGGCCTCTGCAGGGTACGATGAGCAGTTCTTC. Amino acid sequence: CAWTAGASAGYDEQFF.

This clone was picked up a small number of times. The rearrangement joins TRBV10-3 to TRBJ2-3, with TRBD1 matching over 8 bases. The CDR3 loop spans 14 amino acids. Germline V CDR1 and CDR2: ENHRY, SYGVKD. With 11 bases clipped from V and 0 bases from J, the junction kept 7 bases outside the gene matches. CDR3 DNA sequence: TGTGCCGCAAGCCGGGACAGGAGCACAGATACGCAGTATTTT. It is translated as CAASRDRSTDTQYF.

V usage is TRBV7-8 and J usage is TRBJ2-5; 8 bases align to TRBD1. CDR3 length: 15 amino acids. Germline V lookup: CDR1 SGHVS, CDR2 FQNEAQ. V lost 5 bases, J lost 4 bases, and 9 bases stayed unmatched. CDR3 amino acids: CASSQRTGSGETQYF. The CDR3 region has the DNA TGTGCCAGCAGCCAACGGACAGGGTCGGGAGAGACCCAGTACTTC.

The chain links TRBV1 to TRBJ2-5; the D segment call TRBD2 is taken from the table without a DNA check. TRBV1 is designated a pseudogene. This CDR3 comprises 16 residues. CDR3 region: CTSSQGAGGSPETQYF. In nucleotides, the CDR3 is TGCACCAGCAGCCAAGGTGCGGGAGGATCTCCTGAGACCCAGTACTTC.

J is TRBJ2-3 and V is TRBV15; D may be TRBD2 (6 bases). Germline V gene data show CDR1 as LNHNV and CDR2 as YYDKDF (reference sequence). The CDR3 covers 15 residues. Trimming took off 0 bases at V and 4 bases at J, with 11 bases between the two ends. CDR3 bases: TGTGCCACCAGCAGAGATGGAACTAGCCCAGATACGCAGTATTTT. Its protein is CATSRDGTSPDTQYF.

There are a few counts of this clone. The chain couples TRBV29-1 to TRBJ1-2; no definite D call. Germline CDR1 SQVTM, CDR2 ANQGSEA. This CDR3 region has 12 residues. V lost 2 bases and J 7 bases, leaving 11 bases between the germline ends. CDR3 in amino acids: CSVERLGSGYTF. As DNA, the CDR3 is TGCAGCGTTGAAAGGCTCGGGAGTGGCTACACCTTC.

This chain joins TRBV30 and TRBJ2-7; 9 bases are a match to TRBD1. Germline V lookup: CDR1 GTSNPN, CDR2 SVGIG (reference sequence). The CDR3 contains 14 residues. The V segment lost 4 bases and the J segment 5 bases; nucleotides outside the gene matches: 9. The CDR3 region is CAWTLTGGFNEQYF. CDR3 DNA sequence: TGTGCCTGGACCCTGACAGGGGGTTTTAACGAGCAGTACTTC.

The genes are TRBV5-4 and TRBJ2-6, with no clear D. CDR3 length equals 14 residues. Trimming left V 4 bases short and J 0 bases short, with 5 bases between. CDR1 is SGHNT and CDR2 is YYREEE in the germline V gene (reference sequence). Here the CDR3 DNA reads TGTGCCAGCAGCCCCACCTCTGGGGCCAACGTCCTGACTTTC. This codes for CASSPTSGANVLTF.

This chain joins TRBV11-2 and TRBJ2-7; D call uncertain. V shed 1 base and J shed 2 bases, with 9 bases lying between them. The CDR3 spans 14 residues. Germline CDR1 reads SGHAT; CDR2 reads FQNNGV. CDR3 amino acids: CASSLAGSAYEQYF. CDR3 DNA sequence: TGTGCCAGCAGCTTAGCCGGGTCCGCCTACGAGCAGTACTTC. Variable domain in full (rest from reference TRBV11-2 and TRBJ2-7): EAGVAQSPRYKIIEKRQSVAFWCNPISGHATLYWYQQILGQGPKLLIQFQNNGVVDDSQLPKDRFSAERLKGVDSTLKIQPAKLEDSAVYLCASSLAGSAYEQYFGPGTRLTVT.

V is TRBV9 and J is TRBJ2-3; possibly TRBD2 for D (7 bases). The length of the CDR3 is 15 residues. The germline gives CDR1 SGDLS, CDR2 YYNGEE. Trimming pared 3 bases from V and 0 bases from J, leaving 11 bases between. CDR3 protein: CASSARGASTDTQYF. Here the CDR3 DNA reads TGTGCCAGCAGCGCCCGGGGGGCCAGCACAGATACGCAGTATTTT.

The CDR3 loop reads CAWSGPRGPGGYTF. CDR3 DNA sequence: TGTGCCTGGAGTGGCCCCCGCGGGCCAGGTGGCTACACCTTC. The chain recombines TRBV30 with TRBJ1-2; D is unclear. From germline, CDR1 is GTSNPN and CDR2 SVGIG (reference sequence). The CDR3 length is 14 residues. V lost 1 base and J 7 bases, leaving 16 bases between the germline ends.

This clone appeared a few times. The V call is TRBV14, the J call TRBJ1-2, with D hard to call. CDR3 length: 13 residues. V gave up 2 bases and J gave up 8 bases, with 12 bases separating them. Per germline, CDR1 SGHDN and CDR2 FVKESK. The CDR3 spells CASSQLKTRGYTF. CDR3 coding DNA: TGTGCCAGCAGCCAATTAAAAACTCGGGGCTACACCTTC.

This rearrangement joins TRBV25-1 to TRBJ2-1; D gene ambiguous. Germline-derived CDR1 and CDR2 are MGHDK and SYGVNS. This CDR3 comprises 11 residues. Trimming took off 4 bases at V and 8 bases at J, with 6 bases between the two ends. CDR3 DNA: TGTGCCAGCAGTGTTTTCGATGAGCAGTTCTTC. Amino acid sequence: CASSVFDEQFF. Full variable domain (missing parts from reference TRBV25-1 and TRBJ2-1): EADIYQTPRYLVIGTGKKITLECSQTMGHDKMYWYQQDPGMELHLIHYSYGVNSTEKGDLSSESTVSRIRTEHFPLTLESARPSHTSQYLCASSVFDEQFFGPGTRLTVL.

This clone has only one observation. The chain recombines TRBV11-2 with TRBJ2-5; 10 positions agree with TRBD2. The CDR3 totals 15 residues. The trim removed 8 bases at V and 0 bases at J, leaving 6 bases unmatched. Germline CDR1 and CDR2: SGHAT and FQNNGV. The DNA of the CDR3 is TGTGCCAGCTACGGACTAGCGGCCAACCAAGAGACCCAGTACTTC. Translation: CASYGLAANQETQYF.

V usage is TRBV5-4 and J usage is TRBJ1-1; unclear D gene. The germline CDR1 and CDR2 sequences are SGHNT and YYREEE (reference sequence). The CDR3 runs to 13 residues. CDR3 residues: CAVAIGLNTEAFF. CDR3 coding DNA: TGTGCTGTTGCGATAGGTTTGAACACTGAAGCTTTCTTT.

CDR3 loop: CASSPNTGGTDTQYF. The CDR3 DNA reads TGTGCCAGCAGCCCAAACACAGGGGGGACAGATACGCAGTATTTT. The chain is built from TRBV9 and TRBJ2-3; TRBD1 agrees at 8 bases. Germline CDR1 SGDLS, CDR2 YYNGEE. This CDR3 has 15 amino acids. V trimming: 4 bases; J trimming: 3 bases; junction bases outside the gene matches: 7.

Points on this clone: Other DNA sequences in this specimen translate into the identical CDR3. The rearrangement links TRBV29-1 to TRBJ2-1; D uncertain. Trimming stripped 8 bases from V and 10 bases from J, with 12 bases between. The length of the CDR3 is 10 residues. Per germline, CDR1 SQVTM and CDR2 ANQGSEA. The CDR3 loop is CSTGGREQFF. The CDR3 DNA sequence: TGCAGCACCGGTGGGCGGGAGCAGTTCTTC.

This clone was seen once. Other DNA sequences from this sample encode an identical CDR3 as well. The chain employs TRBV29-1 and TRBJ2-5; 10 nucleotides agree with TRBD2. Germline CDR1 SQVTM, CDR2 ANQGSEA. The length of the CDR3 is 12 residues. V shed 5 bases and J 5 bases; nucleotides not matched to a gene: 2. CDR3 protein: CSVLAGVETQYF. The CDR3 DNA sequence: TGCAGCGTTCTAGCGGGAGTGGAGACCCAGTACTTC.

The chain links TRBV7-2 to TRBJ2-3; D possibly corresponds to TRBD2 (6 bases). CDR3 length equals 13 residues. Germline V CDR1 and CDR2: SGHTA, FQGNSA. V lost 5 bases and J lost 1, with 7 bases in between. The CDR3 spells CASSTGGTDTQYF. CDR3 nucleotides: TGTGCCAGCAGCACGGGGGGCACAGATACGCAGTATTTT.

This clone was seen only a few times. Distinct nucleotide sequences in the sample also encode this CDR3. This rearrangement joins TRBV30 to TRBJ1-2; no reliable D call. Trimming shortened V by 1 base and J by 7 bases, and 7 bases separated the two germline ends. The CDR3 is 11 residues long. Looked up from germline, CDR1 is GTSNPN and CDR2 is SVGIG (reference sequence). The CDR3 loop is CAWSDLPGYTF. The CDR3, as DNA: TGTGCCTGGAGTGATCTTCCTGGCTACACCTTC.

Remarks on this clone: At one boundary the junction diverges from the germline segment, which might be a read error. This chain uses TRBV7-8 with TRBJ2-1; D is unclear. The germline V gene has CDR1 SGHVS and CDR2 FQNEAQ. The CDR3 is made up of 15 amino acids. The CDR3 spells CASSLGIGSYNEQFF. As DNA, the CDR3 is TGTGCCAGCAGTTTAGGAATAGGCTCCTACAATGAGCAGTTCTTC.

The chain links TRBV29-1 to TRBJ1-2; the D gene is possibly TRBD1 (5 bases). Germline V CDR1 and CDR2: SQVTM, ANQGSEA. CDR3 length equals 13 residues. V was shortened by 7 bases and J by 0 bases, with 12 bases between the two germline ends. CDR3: CSAWTLTNYGYTF. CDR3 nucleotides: TGCAGCGCCTGGACACTAACTAACTATGGCTACACCTTC.